Given below is one T cell receptor beta chain in context. Starting from roughly 540 ng of total RNA, TCR beta cDNA was produced with a primer in the constant region. Investigators got TCR beta libraries out of three nested multiplex PCR rounds, done with slightly modified ARM-PCR. TRBV1-TRBV30 forward and Cbeta reverse primers drove the first two approximately 10-cycle rounds. TCRdb fed the multiplex PCR reads into MiXCR, producing one record per CDR3 protein. The table records some 95,000 distinct CDR3 sequences, around 70% of them present only once. The record originates from a study of tumor-infiltrating lymphocytes in primary liver carcinoma. Study overall: The study enrolled male and female patients aged 30 to 69 years. Stage T1-T3 N0M0 tumors measured 4.2 to 10 cm at most.

CDR1 is GTSNPN and CDR2 is SVGIG in the germline V gene (reference sequence). The V gene lost 0 bases and the J gene lost 4 bases, with 21 bases spanning the gap. The CDR3 covers 17 residues. Total RNA and DNA came together from 20-30 mg of bulk tissue without cell sorting. There were only treatment-naive patients, all with chronic HBV infection. This TCR was recovered from a middle-aged man with primary liver carcinoma and hepatitis B virus infection. The gene calls are TRBV30 and TRBJ1-1, with D perhaps TRBD1 (5 bases). The sample comprised tumor-adjacent normal liver tissue. The CDR3 is CAWSVNGAFRVSTEAFF. The CDR3 DNA reads TGTGCCTGGAGTGTCAATGGGGCATTCAGGGTGAGCACTGAAGCTTTCTTT. The full variable domain, rest sourced from reference TRBV30 and TRBJ1-1, is SQTIHQWPATLVQPVGSPLSLECTVEGTSNPNLYWYRQAAGRGLQLLFYSVGIGQISSEVPQNLSASRPQDRQFILSSKKLLLSDSGFYLCAWSVNGAFRVSTEAFFGQGTRLTVV.